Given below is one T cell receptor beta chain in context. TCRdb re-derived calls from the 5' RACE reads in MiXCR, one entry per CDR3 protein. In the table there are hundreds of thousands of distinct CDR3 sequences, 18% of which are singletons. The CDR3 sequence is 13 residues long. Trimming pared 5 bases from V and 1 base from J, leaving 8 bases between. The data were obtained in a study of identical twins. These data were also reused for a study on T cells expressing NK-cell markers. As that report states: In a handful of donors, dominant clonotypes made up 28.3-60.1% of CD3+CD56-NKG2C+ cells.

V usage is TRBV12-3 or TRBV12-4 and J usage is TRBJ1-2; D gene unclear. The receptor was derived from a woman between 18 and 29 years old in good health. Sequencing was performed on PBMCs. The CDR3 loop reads CASSQRNNYGYTF. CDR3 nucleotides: TGTGCCAGCAGTCAACGGAATAACTATGGCTACACCTTC.